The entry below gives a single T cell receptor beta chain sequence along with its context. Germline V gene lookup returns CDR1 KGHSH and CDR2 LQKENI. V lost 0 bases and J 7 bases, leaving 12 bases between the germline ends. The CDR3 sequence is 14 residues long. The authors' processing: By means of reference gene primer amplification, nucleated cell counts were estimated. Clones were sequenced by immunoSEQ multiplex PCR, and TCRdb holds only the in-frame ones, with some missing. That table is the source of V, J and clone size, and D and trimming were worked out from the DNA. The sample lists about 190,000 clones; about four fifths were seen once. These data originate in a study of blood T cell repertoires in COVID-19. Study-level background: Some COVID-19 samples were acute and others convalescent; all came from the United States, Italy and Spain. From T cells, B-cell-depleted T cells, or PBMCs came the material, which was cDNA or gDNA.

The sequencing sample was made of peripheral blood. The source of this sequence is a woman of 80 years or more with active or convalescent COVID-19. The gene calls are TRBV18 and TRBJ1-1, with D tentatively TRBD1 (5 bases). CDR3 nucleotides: TGTGCCAGCTCACCACCGTCAGGGCCCCTTGAAGCTTTCTTT. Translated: CASSPPSGPLEAFF. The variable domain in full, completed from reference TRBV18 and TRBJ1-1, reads NAGVMQNPRHLVRRRGQEARLRCSPMKGHSHVYWYRQLPEEGLKFMVYLQKENIIDESGMPKERFSAEFPKEGPSILRIQQVVRGDSAAYFCASSPPSGPLEAFFGQGTRLTVV.